These 23 T cell receptor beta chains originate from one sample sequenced in a study of cytomegalovirus exposure and HLA in healthy donors. The repertoire was sequenced with immunoSEQ multiplex PCR; TCRdb's copy has only in-frame clones and lacks some. The sample carries around 190,000 clones, roughly 81% recorded once. The sample was PBMCs. The receptors were gathered from a woman aged 30 to 39 in good health and CMV-seronegative.

The chain combines TRBV9 with TRBJ2-1, with 9 nucleotides matching TRBD2. This CDR3 is 15 amino acids long. J lost 4 bases, V lost 0 bases, and 2 bases had no gene match. CDR1 and CDR2 from the germline V gene are SGDLS and YYNGEE. The CDR3 sequence: CASSVASGVYNEQFF. The CDR3 DNA sequence: TGTGCCAGCAGCGTAGCTAGCGGGGTTTACAATGAGCAGTTCTTC. Together with reference TRBV9 and TRBJ2-1, the CDR3 gives the full variable domain: DSGVTQTPKHLITATGQRVTLRCSPRSGDLSVYWYQQSLDQGLQFLIQYYNGEERAKGNILERFSAQQFPDLHSELNLSSLELGDSALYFCASSVASGVYNEQFFGPGTRLTVL.

The chain has TRBV6-1 and TRBJ1-2, with 7 bases lining up with TRBD1. This CDR3 has 15 residues. Germline V gene data show CDR1 as MNHNS and CDR2 as SASEGT. J gave up 4 bases and V 5 bases, and 10 bases lay outside the gene matches. CDR3 nucleotide sequence: TGTGCCAGCAGTTCCGTAGGGGGCATTCGCTATGGCTACACCTTC. Protein sequence: CASSSVGGIRYGYTF.

V and J are TRBV7-6 and TRBJ1-1, with TRBD1 as a possible D gene (6 bases). The CDR3 covers 17 residues. Germline V gene data show CDR1 as SGHVS and CDR2 as FNYEAQ. Trimming removed 5 bases at V and 8 bases at J, with 27 bases between. CDR3 in amino acids: CASSASRGGLAEGEAFF. CDR3 nucleotides: TGTGCCAGCAGCGCGTCAAGGGGGGGGCTTGCTGAAGGGGAAGCTTTCTTT.

V is TRBV11-3 and J is TRBJ2-2; D remains unclear. The CDR3 consists of 13 residues. The V gene's germline CDR1 is SGHNT and CDR2 YENEEA. Trimming stripped 8 bases from V and 5 bases from J, with 12 bases between. CDR3 in DNA: TGTGCCAGCGCAATGCAGGCGACCGGGGAGCTGTTTTTT. Its translation: CASAMQATGELFF.

In its sample, this clone was seen a few times. The chain joins TRBV6-5 to TRBJ1-5, with D perhaps matching TRBD1 (5 bases). CDR3 length equals 13 residues. CDR1 and CDR2 from the germline V gene are MNHEY and SVGAGI. CDR3 sequence: CATWQGGNQPQHF. For the CDR3, the DNA is TGTGCGACTTGGCAGGGTGGCAATCAGCCCCAGCATTTT.

Many counts were recorded for this clone. Here the CDR3 reads CASSLDRRGNSYEQYF. CDR3 DNA: TGTGCCAGCAGCTTAGATCGGAGGGGTAACTCCTACGAGCAGTACTTC. V gene TRBV11-3 combines with J gene TRBJ2-7, with D possibly matching TRBD2 (6 bases). Germline assignment: CDR1 SGHNT and CDR2 YENEEA. The V gene lost 0 bases and the J gene lost 0 bases, with 12 bases spanning the gap. The CDR3 totals 16 residues.

This sequence joins TRBV18 and TRBJ2-7; 9 bases match TRBD2. V was clipped by 2 bases and J by 2 bases; unmatched bases: 4. CDR3 length: 15 residues. Germline assignment: CDR1 KGHSH and CDR2 LQKENI. The CDR3 sequence is CASSPGSGRTYEQYF. The CDR3 region has the DNA TGTGCCAGCTCACCAGGCAGCGGGAGGACCTACGAGCAGTACTTC. The whole variable domain, remainder taken from reference TRBV18 and TRBJ2-7, is NAGVMQNPRHLVRRRGQEARLRCSPMKGHSHVYWYRQLPEEGLKFMVYLQKENIIDESGMPKERFSAEFPKEGPSILRIQQVVRGDSAAYFCASSPGSGRTYEQYFGPGTRLTVT.

This chain uses TRBV27 with TRBJ2-1; 9 bases agree with TRBD2. Germline-derived CDR1 and CDR2 are MNHEY and SMNVEV (reference sequence). This CDR3 is 16 amino acids long. J gave up 0 bases and V 5 bases, and 5 bases lay outside the gene matches. The CDR3 is CASSGSGGSSYNEQFF. CDR3 nucleotide sequence: TGTGCCAGCAGTGGCAGCGGGGGGAGCTCCTACAATGAGCAGTTCTTC.

The chain has TRBV14 and TRBJ1-4; tentative D call: TRBD1 (6 bases). This CDR3 contains 15 residues. The V end was cut by 0 bases, the J end by 3 bases, with 8 bases between. The V gene's germline CDR1 is SGHDN and CDR2 FVKESK. CDR3 region: CASSQDTGPNEKLFF. CDR3 coding DNA: TGTGCCAGCAGCCAAGATACAGGGCCTAATGAAAAACTGTTTTTT. Full variable domain (outside the CDR3, taken from reference TRBV14 and TRBJ1-4): EAGVTQFPSHSVIEKGQTVTLRCDPISGHDNLYWYRRVMGKEIKFLLHFVKESKQDESGMPNNRFLAERTGGTYSTLKVQPAELEDSGVYFCASSQDTGPNEKLFFGSGTQLSVL.

This clone occurred a few times. The rearrangement joins TRBV6-1 to TRBJ1-1, with 8 bases aligning to TRBD1. Germline assignment: CDR1 MNHNS and CDR2 SASEGT. The V segment lost 10 bases and the J segment 1 base; nucleotides outside the gene matches: 8. This CDR3 region has 14 residues. The CDR3 nucleotides are TGTGCCACCTCCACAGGGGGTTCGAACACTGAAGCTTTCTTT. Its protein product is CATSTGGSNTEAFF.

The V call is TRBV5-1, the J call TRBJ1-2, with D tentatively TRBD1 (5 bases). The V and J ends lost 2 bases and 3 bases respectively, with 11 bases between them. The V gene's germline CDR1 is SGHRS and CDR2 YFSETQ. The CDR3 loop spans 14 amino acids. The CDR3 region has the DNA TGCGCCAGCAGCTTCGGGCAGGGTGACTATGGCTACACCTTC. It translates to CASSFGQGDYGYTF.

The rearrangement uses TRBV2 and TRBJ1-2; weak D call: TRBD1 (6 bases). CDR3 length equals 15 residues. V lost 4 bases, J lost 0 bases, and 12 bases lay in between. Germline V CDR1 and CDR2: SNHLY, FYNNEI. Here the CDR3 reads CASSAGGASNYGYTF. In nucleotides, the CDR3 is TGTGCCAGCAGTGCCGGGGGGGCCTCTAACTATGGCTACACCTTC.

This clone was recorded a few times. The chain has TRBV11-2 and TRBJ1-1; the D is unclear. Trimming stripped 0 bases from V and 9 bases from J, with 8 bases between. Germline-derived CDR1 and CDR2 are SGHAT and FQNNGV. The CDR3 consists of 12 residues. CDR3 coding DNA: TGTGCCAGCAGCTTAGATCTTCCCCAAGCTTTCTTT. This gives the protein CASSLDLPQAFF.

This clone was detected a few times. The chain uses TRBV2 and TRBJ2-7; 8 bases map to TRBD1. V was clipped by 8 bases and J by 4 bases; unmatched bases: 7. The CDR3 has 13 residues. CDR1 and CDR2 (germline): SNHLY, FYNNEI. CDR3 in amino acids: CASGGQGSYEQYF. The CDR3 region has the DNA TGTGCCAGCGGCGGACAGGGTTCTTACGAGCAGTACTTC.

This clone was picked up a small number of times. This rearrangement joins TRBV6-4 to TRBJ2-3; 11 bases line up with TRBD2. There are 15 residues in the CDR3. The trim removed 6 bases at V and 1 base at J, leaving 3 bases unmatched. The germline V gene has CDR1 MRHNA and CDR2 SNTAGT. The CDR3 protein is CASSVLAGGTDTQYF. CDR3 in DNA: TGTGCCAGCAGCGTACTAGCGGGGGGCACAGATACGCAGTATTTT.

The V and J genes are TRBV2 and TRBJ2-7; TRBD2 might be the D (5 bases). The CDR3 spans 11 residues. Between the trimmed V and J ends, which lost 8 bases and 3 bases, there was a span of 8 bases. Germline assignment: CDR1 SNHLY and CDR2 FYNNEI. The CDR3 protein is CASEGRYEQYF. CDR3 DNA sequence: TGTGCCAGCGAGGGTCGCTACGAGCAGTACTTC.

This chain joins TRBV7-2 and TRBJ1-5, with a tentative D call TRBD1 (6 bases). The V end lost 3 bases, the J end lost 3 bases, and 9 bases lay between the germline ends. The CDR3 runs to 14 residues. Germline lookup yields CDR1 SGHTA and CDR2 FQGNSA. The CDR3 protein is CASSLTGLNQPQHF. The CDR3 region has the DNA TGTGCCAGCAGCTTGACAGGTCTCAATCAGCCCCAGCATTTT.

V and J are TRBV2 and TRBJ2-2; no firm D call. V lost 6 bases and J 2 bases, leaving 13 bases between the germline ends. Germline lookup yields CDR1 SNHLY and CDR2 FYNNEI. The CDR3 loop spans 15 amino acids. CDR3 protein: CASSEERHNTGELFF. For the CDR3, the DNA is TGTGCCAGCAGCGAGGAGCGTCACAACACCGGGGAGCTGTTTTTT.

This rearrangement joins TRBV5-1 to TRBJ2-7, with D hard to call. Germline lookup yields CDR1 SGHRS and CDR2 YFSETQ. V was clipped by 3 bases and J by 2 bases, with 18 bases between them. CDR3 length: 16 residues. The CDR3 DNA reads as TGCGCCAGCAGCTCCATCATGACAACCGTTACCTACGAGCAGTACTTC. It encodes CASSSIMTTVTYEQYF.

V is TRBV4-1 and J is TRBJ2-5; a possible D gene is TRBD2 (5 bases). CDR1 and CDR2 from the germline V gene are MGHRA and YSYEKL. V lost 2 bases to trimming and J lost 2 bases, with 9 bases between them. The CDR3 runs 14 residues. The CDR3 coding sequence is TGCGCCAGCAGCCAATCTCGGGGACAAGAGACCCAGTACTTC. This translates into CASSQSRGQETQYF.

This sequence joins TRBV5-6 and TRBJ2-1, with TRBD2 matching 14 bases. Looked up from germline, CDR1 is SGHDT and CDR2 is YYEEEE. J gave up 9 bases and V 4 bases, and 6 bases lay outside the gene matches. The length of the CDR3 is 15 residues. The CDR3 reads CASSPGLAGGTEQFF. As DNA, the CDR3 is TGTGCCAGCAGCCCTGGACTAGCGGGAGGCACTGAGCAGTTCTTC.

V and J are TRBV9 and TRBJ2-5; 7 nucleotides line up with TRBD2. The ends lost 2 bases at V and 6 bases at J; junction bases unmatched: 7. Germline-derived CDR1 and CDR2 are SGDLS and YYNGEE. The CDR3 extends over 14 amino acids. The CDR3 here is CASSVSPGGKTQYF. The CDR3 nucleotides are TGTGCCAGCAGCGTTAGTCCGGGGGGAAAGACCCAGTACTTC.

V usage is TRBV11-2 and J usage is TRBJ2-7; 8 nucleotides match TRBD2. This CDR3 is 15 amino acids long. From germline, CDR1 is SGHAT and CDR2 FQNNGV. The V segment lost 5 bases and the J segment 6 bases; nucleotides outside the gene matches: 12. The chain's CDR3 is CASSPGNSGISEQYF. In DNA form, the CDR3 reads TGTGCCAGCAGCCCAGGGAATAGCGGGATTTCCGAGCAGTACTTC.